Following are 21 T cell receptor beta chains from one sample sequenced in a study of cytomegalovirus exposure and HLA in healthy donors. The PCR had 60 Vbeta and 13 Jbeta primers. The method was immunoSEQ multiplex PCR; TCRdb's version includes in-frame clones alone and lacks a portion of them. Counted here are 200,000 or so clones, roughly 77% occurring once; the ten biggest clones make up approximately 0.4%. The sample comprised PBMCs. The receptors were gathered from a male donor in good health and CMV-seropositive.

V and J are TRBV7-3 and TRBJ1-2; the D gene is possibly TRBD1 (5 bases). The V and J ends lost 5 bases and 3 bases respectively, with 16 bases between them. CDR3 size: 15 residues. Germline loops: CDR1 SGHTA, CDR2 FQGTGA. CDR3 protein: CASSVSHQGYYGYTF. The CDR3 DNA is TGTGCCAGCAGCGTCAGCCATCAGGGTTACTATGGCTACACCTTC.

This chain joins TRBV4-2 and TRBJ2-7, with 8 nucleotides matching TRBD2. The junction had 17 bases not matched to a gene; V was cut back by 1 base and J by 0 bases. Germline V gene lookup returns CDR1 LGHNA and CDR2 YNFKEQ. This CDR3 spans 20 amino acids. CDR3 loop: CASSQGPGGGLSRSSYEQYF. Written as DNA, the CDR3 is TGTGCCAGCAGCCAAGGACCCGGGGGGGGGCTTTCTCGCTCCTCCTACGAGCAGTACTTC.

This chain links TRBV5-1 with TRBJ2-3; 8 bases align to TRBD1. The germline gives CDR1 SGHRS, CDR2 YFSETQ. V trimming: 4 bases; J trimming: 2 bases; junction bases outside the gene matches: 18. The CDR3 length is 19 residues. The CDR3, as DNA: TGCGCCAGCAGCCGTGCTTTTCTAATTGGGACAGGAGACACAGATACGCAGTATTTT. It encodes CASSRAFLIGTGDTDTQYF.

The chain uses TRBV2 and TRBJ1-5; D is unclear. The germline gives CDR1 SNHLY, CDR2 FYNNEI. The CDR3 runs to 13 residues. V was shortened by 4 bases and J by 0 bases, with 4 bases between the two germline ends. The CDR3 protein is CASSAVSNQPQHF. CDR3 nucleotide sequence: TGTGCCAGCAGTGCAGTTAGCAATCAGCCCCAGCATTTT.

The V gene is TRBV11-3, the J gene TRBJ2-3, with D tentatively TRBD2 (5 bases). From germline, CDR1 is SGHNT and CDR2 YENEEA. The CDR3 spans 17 residues. With 0 bases removed from V and 0 bases from J, the gap between germline ends came to 13 bases. CDR3 nucleotide sequence: TGTGCCAGCAGCTTAGATGGAGGTTCGCCGAGCACAGATACGCAGTATTTT. Translated: CASSLDGGSPSTDTQYF.

The V call is TRBV28, the J call TRBJ2-3, with D unresolved. With 3 bases removed from V and 0 bases from J, the gap between germline ends came to 7 bases. The V gene's germline CDR1 is MDHEN and CDR2 SYDVKM. This CDR3 region has 14 residues. CDR3 region: CASSFSYSTDTQYF. DNA of the CDR3: TGTGCCAGCAGTTTCTCCTACAGCACAGATACGCAGTATTTT.

The chain joins TRBV5-8 to TRBJ2-7; 10 nucleotides agree with TRBD1. Germline trimming cut 4 bases from V and 3 bases from J; bases unmatched to any gene: 1. The CDR3 has 13 amino acids. In germline, CDR1 is SGHTS, CDR2 YDEGEE. The CDR3 sequence: CASSRDRGYEQYF. The DNA for the CDR3 is TGTGCCAGCAGCCGGGACAGGGGCTACGAGCAGTACTTC.

The gene calls are TRBV5-1 and TRBJ1-3; D might be TRBD1 (5 bases). CDR3 length: 16 residues. Germline lookup yields CDR1 SGHRS and CDR2 YFSETQ. The V and J ends lost 0 bases and 1 base respectively, with 11 bases between them. This chain's CDR3 is CASSLGGPESGNTIYF. The CDR3 nucleotides read TGCGCCAGCAGCTTGGGGGGCCCAGAATCTGGAAACACCATATATTTT.

This clone came up a few times. The gene calls are TRBV7-3 and TRBJ2-3, with 9 bases lining up with TRBD2. The CDR3 has 14 residues. The ends lost 4 bases at V and 8 bases at J; junction bases unmatched: 7. Per germline, CDR1 SGHTA and CDR2 FQGTGA. Here the CDR3 DNA reads TGTGCCAGCAGCTCCAGCCCGACTAGCGGTACGCAGTATTTT. It yields the protein CASSSSPTSGTQYF.

This chain joins TRBV11-2 and TRBJ1-5, with D unclear. This CDR3 has 15 residues. CDR1 SGHAT and CDR2 FQNNGV come from the germline V gene. V lost 5 bases and J lost 3, with 14 bases in between. CDR3 nucleotides: TGTGCCAGCAGCCCCGGGGTCTCCTTCAATCAGCCCCAGCATTTT. Amino acid sequence: CASSPGVSFNQPQHF.

The chain combines TRBV5-4 with TRBJ2-1; 7 bases line up with TRBD1. This CDR3 region has 14 residues. Looked up from germline, CDR1 is SGHNT and CDR2 is YYREEE (reference sequence). V was clipped by 3 bases and J by 6 bases; unmatched bases: 6. This CDR3 reads CASSSVTGSNEQFF. The CDR3 DNA sequence: TGTGCCAGCAGCTCGGTGACAGGGAGCAATGAGCAGTTCTTC. The full variable domain, in which reference TRBV5-4 and TRBJ2-1 provide the parts outside the CDR3, is ETGVTQSPTHLIKTRGQQVTLRCSSQSGHNTVSWYQQALGQGPQFIFQYYREEENGRGNFPPRFSGLQFPNYSSELNVNALELDDSALYLCASSSVTGSNEQFFGPGTRLTVL.

The rearrangement joins TRBV7-2 to TRBJ1-2; 7 positions agree with TRBD1. Germline trimming cut 4 bases from V and 5 bases from J; bases unmatched to any gene: 4. From germline, CDR1 is SGHTA and CDR2 FQGNSA. The CDR3 covers 13 residues. The CDR3 loop reads CASSSDREYGYTF. The DNA for the CDR3 is TGTGCCAGCAGCTCCGACAGGGAGTATGGCTACACCTTC.

CDR3 sequence: CASSLIGGVVGELFF. Written as DNA, the CDR3 is TGTGCCAGCAGTTTAATAGGAGGGGTGGTCGGGGAGCTGTTTTTT. The chain combines TRBV28 with TRBJ2-2; D possibly corresponds to TRBD2 (6 bases). Trimming removed 2 bases at V and 7 bases at J, with 14 bases between. In germline, CDR1 is MDHEN, CDR2 SYDVKM. This CDR3 region has 15 residues.

The chain recombines TRBV27 with TRBJ2-6; the match to TRBD2 covers 7 bases. Losses at the gene ends were 6 bases for V and 1 base for J; bases not matched to a gene: 3. The CDR3 is made up of 15 amino acids. Looked up from germline, CDR1 is MNHEY and CDR2 is SMNVEV (reference sequence). The CDR3 here is CASRGEGSGANVLTF. DNA of the CDR3: TGTGCCAGCAGAGGGGAGGGGTCTGGGGCCAACGTCCTGACTTTC. Supplemented by reference TRBV27 and TRBJ2-6, the full variable domain reads EAQVTQNPRYLITVTGKKLTVTCSQNMNHEYMSWYRQDPGLGLRQIYYSMNVEVTDKGDVPEGYKVSRKEKRNFPLILESPSPNQTSLYFCASRGEGSGANVLTFGAGSRLTVL.

This sequence joins TRBV4-1 and TRBJ1-1; D not certain. The CDR3 length is 14 residues. V lost 3 bases and J lost 1, with 9 bases in between. Germline V CDR1 and CDR2: MGHRA, YSYEKL. In DNA, the CDR3 is TGCGCCAGCAGCCAGGGCCCTCAGAACACTGAAGCTTTCTTT. Protein: CASSQGPQNTEAFF.

The gene calls are TRBV9 and TRBJ1-5; perhaps TRBD1 as D (5 bases). The length of the CDR3 is 15 residues. CDR1 and CDR2 from the germline V gene are SGDLS and YYNGEE. V shed 0 bases and J shed 3 bases, with 10 bases lying between them. CDR3 region: CASSVGQGTNQPQHF. CDR3 bases: TGTGCCAGCAGCGTAGGTCAGGGCACCAATCAGCCCCAGCATTTT. Full variable domain (remainder filled in from reference TRBV9 and TRBJ1-5): DSGVTQTPKHLITATGQRVTLRCSPRSGDLSVYWYQQSLDQGLQFLIQYYNGEERAKGNILERFSAQQFPDLHSELNLSSLELGDSALYFCASSVGQGTNQPQHFGDGTRLSIL.

CDR3 amino acids: CASRGTSFDEQYF. CDR3 bases: TGCGCCAGCAGGGGTACTAGTTTCGACGAGCAGTACTTC. The V gene is TRBV5-1, the J gene TRBJ2-7; possible D gene TRBD2, 5 bases. Germline values: CDR1 SGHRS, CDR2 YFSETQ. The CDR3 length is 13 residues. V was pared by 5 bases and J by 5 bases, with 14 bases between.

The V and J genes are TRBV5-1 and TRBJ2-1; no firm D call. This CDR3 region has 15 residues. CDR1 and CDR2 from the germline V gene are SGHRS and YFSETQ. The V and J ends lost 4 bases and 4 bases respectively, with 15 bases between them. The CDR3 protein is CASSPLSLPYNEQFF. The CDR3 DNA follows: TGCGCCAGCAGCCCCCTTAGCCTCCCTTACAATGAGCAGTTCTTC. The full variable domain, its missing parts supplied by reference TRBV5-1 and TRBJ2-1, is KAGVTQTPRYLIKTRGQQVTLSCSPISGHRSVSWYQQTPGQGLQFLFEYFSETQRNKGNFPGRFSGRQFSNSRSEMNVSTLELGDSALYLCASSPLSLPYNEQFFGPGTRLTVL.

This clone was found a few times. The chain is built from TRBV7-2 and TRBJ2-4; 12 nucleotides match TRBD2. The V and J ends lost 1 base and 3 bases, in that order; junction bases with no gene match: 4. This CDR3 is 17 amino acids long. Germline CDR1 SGHTA, CDR2 FQGNSA. In DNA, the CDR3 is TGTGCCAGCAGCTTAGTGACTAGCGGGAGCGTCAAAAACATTCAGTACTTC. This gives the protein CASSLVTSGSVKNIQYF.

The chain combines TRBV6-5 with TRBJ2-2, with a possible D match to TRBD2 (5 bases). The CDR3 has 15 amino acids. Trimming stripped 0 bases from V and 4 bases from J, with 9 bases between. The germline gives CDR1 MNHEY, CDR2 SVGAGI. The CDR3 bases are TGTGCCAGCAGTTACTCCGCTAGCAGCACCGGGGAGCTGTTTTTT. This sequence encodes CASSYSASSTGELFF.

The chain carries TRBV28 and TRBJ2-7, with D possibly being TRBD1 (5 bases). Germline V gene sequence: CDR1 MDHEN, CDR2 SYDVKM. The CDR3 has 14 amino acids. V was shortened by 1 base and J by 0 bases, with 7 bases between the two germline ends. The CDR3 nucleotides read TGTGCCAGCAGTTTATCAAGGGGCTCCTACGAGCAGTACTTC. As protein: CASSLSRGSYEQYF.